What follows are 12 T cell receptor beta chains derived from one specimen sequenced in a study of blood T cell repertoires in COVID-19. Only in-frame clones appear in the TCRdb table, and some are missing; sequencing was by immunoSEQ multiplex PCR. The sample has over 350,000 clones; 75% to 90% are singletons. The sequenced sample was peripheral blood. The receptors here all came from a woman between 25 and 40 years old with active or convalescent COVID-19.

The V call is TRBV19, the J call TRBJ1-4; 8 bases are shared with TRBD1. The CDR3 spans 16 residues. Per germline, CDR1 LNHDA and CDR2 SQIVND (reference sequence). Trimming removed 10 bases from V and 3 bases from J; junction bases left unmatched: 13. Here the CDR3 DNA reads TGTGCCATACCCGGGACAGGCTCTTTATCTAATGAAAAACTGTTTTTT. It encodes CAIPGTGSLSNEKLFF.

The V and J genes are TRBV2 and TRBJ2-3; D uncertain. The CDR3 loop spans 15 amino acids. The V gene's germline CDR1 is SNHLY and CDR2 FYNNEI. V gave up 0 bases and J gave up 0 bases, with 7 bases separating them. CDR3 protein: CASSEALTSTDTQYF. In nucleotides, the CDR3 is TGTGCCAGCAGTGAAGCGCTAACTAGCACAGATACGCAGTATTTT. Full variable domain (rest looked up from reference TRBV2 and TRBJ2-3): EPEVTQTPSHQVTQMGQEVILRCVPISNHLYFYWYRQILGQKVEFLVSFYNNEISEKSEIFDDQFSVERPDGSNFTLKIRSTKLEDSAMYFCASSEALTSTDTQYFGPGTRLTVL.

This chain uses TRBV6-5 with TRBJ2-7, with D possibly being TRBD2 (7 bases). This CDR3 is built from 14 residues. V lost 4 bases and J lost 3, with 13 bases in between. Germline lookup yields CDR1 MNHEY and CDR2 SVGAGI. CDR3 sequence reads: CASSWGGADYEQYF. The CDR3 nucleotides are TGTGCCAGCAGTTGGGGGGGGGCCGACTACGAGCAGTACTTC.

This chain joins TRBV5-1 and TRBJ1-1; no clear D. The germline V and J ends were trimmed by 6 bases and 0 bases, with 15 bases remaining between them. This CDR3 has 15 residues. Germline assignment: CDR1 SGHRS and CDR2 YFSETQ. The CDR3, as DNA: TGCGCCAGCACGTACAGCGGTGCCATGAACACTGAAGCTTTCTTT. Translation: CASTYSGAMNTEAFF.

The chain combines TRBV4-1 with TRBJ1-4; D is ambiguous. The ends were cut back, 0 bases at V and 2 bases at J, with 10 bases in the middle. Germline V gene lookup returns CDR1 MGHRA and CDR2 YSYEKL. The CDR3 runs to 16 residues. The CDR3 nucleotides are TGCGCCAGCAGCCAAGATGCCGGGATTACTAATGAAAAACTGTTTTTT. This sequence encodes CASSQDAGITNEKLFF.

As DNA, the CDR3 is TGTGCCAGCCTCCCGATGGCAGGCTCCACTGAAGCTTTCTTT. As protein: CASLPMAGSTEAFF. This chain uses TRBV6-5 with TRBJ1-1; D gene unclear. Germline CDR1 is MNHEY and CDR2 is SVGAGI. The CDR3 runs 14 residues. Between the trimmed V and J ends, which lost 8 bases and 4 bases, there was a span of 17 bases.

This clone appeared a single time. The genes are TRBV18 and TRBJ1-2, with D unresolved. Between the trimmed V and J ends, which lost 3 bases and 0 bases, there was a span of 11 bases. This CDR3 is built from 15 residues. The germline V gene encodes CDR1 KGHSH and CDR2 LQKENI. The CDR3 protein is CASSPKDGANYGYTF. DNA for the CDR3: TGTGCCAGCTCACCGAAGGACGGGGCTAACTATGGCTACACCTTC.

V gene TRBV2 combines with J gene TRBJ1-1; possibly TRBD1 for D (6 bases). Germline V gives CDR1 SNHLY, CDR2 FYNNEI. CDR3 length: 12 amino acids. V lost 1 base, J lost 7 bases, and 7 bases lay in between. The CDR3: CASSEGQDEAFF. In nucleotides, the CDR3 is TGTGCCAGCAGTGAAGGACAGGATGAAGCTTTCTTT. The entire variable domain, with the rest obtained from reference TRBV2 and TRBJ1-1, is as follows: EPEVTQTPSHQVTQMGQEVILRCVPISNHLYFYWYRQILGQKVEFLVSFYNNEISEKSEIFDDQFSVERPDGSNFTLKIRSTKLEDSAMYFCASSEGQDEAFFGQGTRLTVV.

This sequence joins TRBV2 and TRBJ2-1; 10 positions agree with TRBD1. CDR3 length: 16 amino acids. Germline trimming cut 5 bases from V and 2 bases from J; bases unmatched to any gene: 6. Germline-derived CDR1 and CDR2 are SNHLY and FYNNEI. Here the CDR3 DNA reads TGTGCCAGCAGTCAGACAGGGGGCGCGCCCTACAATGAGCAGTTCTTC. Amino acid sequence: CASSQTGGAPYNEQFF.

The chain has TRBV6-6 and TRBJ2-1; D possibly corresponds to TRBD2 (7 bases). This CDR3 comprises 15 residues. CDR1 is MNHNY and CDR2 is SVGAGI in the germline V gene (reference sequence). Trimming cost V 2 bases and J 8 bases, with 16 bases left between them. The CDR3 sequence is CASSYGGASEYEQFF. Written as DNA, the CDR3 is TGTGCCAGCAGTTACGGGGGGGCTAGCGAGTATGAGCAGTTCTTC.

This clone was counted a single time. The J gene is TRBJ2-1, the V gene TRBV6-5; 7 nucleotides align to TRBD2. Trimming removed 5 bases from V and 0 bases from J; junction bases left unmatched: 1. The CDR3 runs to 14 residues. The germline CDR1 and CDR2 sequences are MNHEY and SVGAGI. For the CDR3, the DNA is TGTGCCAGCAGTAGCGGGGTCTCCTACAATGAGCAGTTCTTC. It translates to CASSSGVSYNEQFF.

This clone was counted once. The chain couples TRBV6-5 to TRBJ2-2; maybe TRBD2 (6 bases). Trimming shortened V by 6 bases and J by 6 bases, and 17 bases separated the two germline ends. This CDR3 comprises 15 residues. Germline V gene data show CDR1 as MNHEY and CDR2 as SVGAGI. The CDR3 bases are TGTGCCAGCAGCTCTCTAGCGAGAAATCCCGGGGAGCTGTTTTTT. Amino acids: CASSSLARNPGELFF.